Described below is a single T cell receptor (beta chain) sequence and its context. Antigen specificity is unknown. CDR1 and CDR2 from the germline V gene are SGDLS and YYNGEE. This CDR3 comprises 15 residues. V shed 0 bases and J 8 bases; nucleotides not matched to a gene: 7. Both 60 Vbeta primers and 13 Jbeta primers went into the PCR. TCRdb's copy holds only in-frame clones and misses some; the assay was immunoSEQ multiplex PCR. The sample includes 120,000 to 150,000 clones, roughly 70% of them seen just once. The data derive from a study of cytomegalovirus exposure and HLA in healthy donors. Study-wide points: CMV antigen specificity of a few CMV-associated chains was confirmed in vitro. Data from an earlier analysis indicated that most TCR beta V segments were productive either about 87% or about 30% of the time.

Sequenced sample: PBMCs. The sequence derives from a woman aged 40 to 50 in good health and CMV-seronegative. This chain joins TRBV9 and TRBJ2-3; TRBD2 aligns across 9 bases. The CDR3 nucleotides read TGTGCCAGCAGCGTAGTTAGCGGGAGAGAAGTTACGCAGTATTTT. Translating it yields CASSVVSGREVTQYF.